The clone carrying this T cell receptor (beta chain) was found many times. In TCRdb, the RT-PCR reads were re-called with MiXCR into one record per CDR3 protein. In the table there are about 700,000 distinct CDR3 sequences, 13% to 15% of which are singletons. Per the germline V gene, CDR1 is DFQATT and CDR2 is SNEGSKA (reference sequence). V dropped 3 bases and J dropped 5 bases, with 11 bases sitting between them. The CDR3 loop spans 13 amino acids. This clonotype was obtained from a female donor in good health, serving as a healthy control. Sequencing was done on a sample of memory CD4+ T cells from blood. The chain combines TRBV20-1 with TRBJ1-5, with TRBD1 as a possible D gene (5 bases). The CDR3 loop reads CSASGQGDQPQHF. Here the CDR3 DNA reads TGCAGTGCTAGCGGGCAGGGAGATCAGCCCCAGCATTTT.